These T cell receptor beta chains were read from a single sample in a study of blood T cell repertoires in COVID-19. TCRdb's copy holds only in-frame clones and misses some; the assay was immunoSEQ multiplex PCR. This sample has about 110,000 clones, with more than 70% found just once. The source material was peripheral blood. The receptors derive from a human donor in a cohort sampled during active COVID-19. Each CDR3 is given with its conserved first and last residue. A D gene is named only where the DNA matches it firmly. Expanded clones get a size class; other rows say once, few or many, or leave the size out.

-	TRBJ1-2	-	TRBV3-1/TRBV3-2	CASSPLGGAYGYTF	TGTGCCAGCAGCCCCCTCGGGGGGGCCTATGGCTACACCTTC
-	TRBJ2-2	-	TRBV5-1	CASSHGPLIGGELFF	TGCGCCAGCAGCCATGGGCCCCTTATCGGCGGGGAGCTGTTTTTT
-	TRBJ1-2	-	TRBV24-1	CATSDDPTRIRPYGYTF	TGTGCCACCAGTGATGACCCGACACGCATACGGCCGTATGGCTACACCTTC
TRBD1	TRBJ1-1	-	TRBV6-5	CASRTDRANTEAFF	TGTGCCAGCCGGACCGACAGGGCGAACACTGAAGCTTTCTTT
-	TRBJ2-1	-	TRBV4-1	CASSPRTRGSDEQFF	TGCGCCAGCAGCCCTCGCACTAGAGGTAGCGATGAGCAGTTCTTC
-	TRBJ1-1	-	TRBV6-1	CASSEALSGGVNTEAFF	TGTGCCAGCAGTGAAGCGCTATCCGGGGGAGTGAACACTGAAGCTTTCTTT
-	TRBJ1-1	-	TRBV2	CASSEGGWAEAFF	TGTGCCAGCAGTGAAGGGGGCTGGGCTGAAGCTTTCTTT
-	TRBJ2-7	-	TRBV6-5	CASSTDRVRYEQYF	TGTGCCAGCAGTACGGACAGAGTCCGCTACGAGCAGTACTTC
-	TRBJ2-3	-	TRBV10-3	CATRGEGSGYTDTQYF	TGTGCCACCCGCGGGGAAGGTAGCGGCTACACAGATACGCAGTATTTT
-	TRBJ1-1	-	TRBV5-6	CASSLGSSGSINAFF	TGTGCCAGCAGCTTGGGATCGTCAGGGTCGATCAACGCTTTCTTT
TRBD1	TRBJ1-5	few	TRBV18	CASSPKQGGRNQPQHF	TGTGCCAGCTCACCTAAACAGGGGGGCCGCAATCAGCCCCAGCATTTT
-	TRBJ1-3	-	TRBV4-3	CASSQDRGNTIYF	TGCGCCAGCAGCCAAGACAGGGGAAACACCATATATTTT
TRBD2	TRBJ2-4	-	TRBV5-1	CASSQRGDIQYF	TGCGCCAGCAGCCAGCGGGGGGACATTCAGTACTTC
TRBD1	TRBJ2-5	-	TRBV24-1	CATSDPYRGQETQYF	TGTGCCACCAGTGATCCTTACAGGGGGCAGGAGACCCAGTACTTC
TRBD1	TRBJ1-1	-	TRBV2	CASSKDQGARNTEAFF	TGTGCCAGCAGTAAAGACCAGGGGGCGAGAAACACTGAAGCTTTCTTT
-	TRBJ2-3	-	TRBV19	CASSPRLADTQYF	TGTGCCAGTAGTCCTCGACTAGCAGATACGCAGTATTTT
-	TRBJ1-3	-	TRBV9	CASSGSDIAGNTIYF	TGTGCCAGCAGCGGGTCGGACATTGCTGGAAACACCATATATTTT
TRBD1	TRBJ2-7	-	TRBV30	CAWSGDRTGGYEQYF	TGTGCCTGGAGCGGGGACCGGACAGGGGGGTACGAGCAGTACTTC
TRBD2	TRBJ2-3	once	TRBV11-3	CASSLGAGGTQYF	TGTGCCAGCAGCTTAGGCGCGGGAGGTACGCAGTATTTT
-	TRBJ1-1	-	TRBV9	CASSVAQANTEAFF	TGTGCCAGCAGCGTAGCTCAGGCGAACACTGAAGCTTTCTTT
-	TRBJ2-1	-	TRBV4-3	CASSQDAGARDNEQFF	TGCGCCAGCAGCCAAGATGCGGGGGCGAGGGACAATGAGCAGTTCTTC
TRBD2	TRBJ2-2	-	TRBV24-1	CATRARLADTGELFF	TGTGCCACCAGGGCTAGACTAGCGGACACCGGGGAGCTGTTTTTT
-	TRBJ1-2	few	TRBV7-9	CASSSPSFYGYTF	TGTGCCAGCAGCTCCCCCTCTTTCTATGGCTACACCTTC
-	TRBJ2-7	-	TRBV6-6	CASSPTNLYEQYF	TGTGCCAGCAGTCCCACCAACTTGTACGAGCAGTACTTC
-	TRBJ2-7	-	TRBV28	CASRRDGLSYEQYF	TGTGCCAGTAGGCGGGACGGACTATCCTACGAGCAGTACTTC
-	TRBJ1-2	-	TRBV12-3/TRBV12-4	CASSSGSRGGYTF	TGTGCCAGCAGTTCGGGAAGTAGAGGAGGCTACACCTTC
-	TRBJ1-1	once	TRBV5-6	CASSLAGYQAFF	TGTGCCAGCAGCTTGGCAGGATATCAAGCTTTCTTT
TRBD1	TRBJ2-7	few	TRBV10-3	CAISESATGVSYEQYF	TGTGCCATCAGTGAGTCTGCGACAGGGGTTTCCTACGAGCAGTACTTC
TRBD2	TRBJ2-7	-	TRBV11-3	CASSAGTSGRYEQYF	TGTGCCAGCAGCGCCGGGACTAGCGGGAGGTATGAGCAGTACTTC
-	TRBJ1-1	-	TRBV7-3	CASRKDGSSNTEAFF	TGTGCCAGCAGAAAAGACGGGAGCAGTAACACTGAAGCTTTCTTT
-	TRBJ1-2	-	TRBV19	CASSVRQQLYGYTF	TGTGCCAGTAGTGTCAGACAGCAGCTCTATGGCTACACCTTC
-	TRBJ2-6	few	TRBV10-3	CAISESGGRSSGANVLTF	TGTGCCATCAGTGAGTCTGGGGGCCGGAGCTCTGGGGCCAACGTCCTGACTTTC
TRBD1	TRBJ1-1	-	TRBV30	CAWSGTGSEAFF	TGTGCCTGGAGTGGGACAGGGTCTGAAGCTTTCTTT
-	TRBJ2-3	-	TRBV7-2	CASSSLGVEVGDTQYF	TGTGCCAGCAGCTCACTTGGAGTCGAAGTAGGCGATACGCAGTATTTT
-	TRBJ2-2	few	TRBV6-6	CASSDPTVSAGELFF	TGTGCCAGCAGTGACCCGACAGTTTCTGCCGGGGAGCTGTTTTTT
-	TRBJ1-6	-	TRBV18	CASSASEFYSPLHF	TGTGCCAGCTCAGCCAGTGAATTTTATTCACCCCTCCACTTT
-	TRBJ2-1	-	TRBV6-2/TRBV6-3	CASSFLAWGNEQFF	TGTGCCAGCAGTTTCCTAGCGTGGGGCAATGAGCAGTTCTTC
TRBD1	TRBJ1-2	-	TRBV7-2	CASSLVAGSGQGHYGYTF	TGTGCCAGCAGCTTAGTAGCTGGGAGCGGACAGGGCCACTATGGCTACACCTTC
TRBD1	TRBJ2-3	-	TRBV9	CASSVGTGVGDTQYF	TGTGCCAGCAGCGTGGGGACAGGGGTAGGGGATACGCAGTATTTT
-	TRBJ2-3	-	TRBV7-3	CASSPRGGSRSTDTQYF	TGTGCCAGCAGCCCACGAGGGGGTAGCCGGTCCACAGATACGCAGTATTTT
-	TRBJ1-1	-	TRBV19	CASSTGFGTEAFF	TGTGCCAGTAGTACAGGGTTTGGCACTGAAGCTTTCTTT
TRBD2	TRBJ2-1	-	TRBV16	CASTNSGKAYNEQFF	TGTGCCAGCACAAATAGCGGGAAAGCCTACAATGAGCAGTTCTTC
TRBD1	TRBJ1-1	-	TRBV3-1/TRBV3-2	CASSQDRGQGTEAFF	TGTGCCAGCAGCCAAGATCGAGGACAGGGGACTGAAGCTTTCTTT
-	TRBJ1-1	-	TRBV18	CASSPGAAGNTEAFF	TGTGCCAGCTCACCAGGGGCAGCTGGAAACACTGAAGCTTTCTTT
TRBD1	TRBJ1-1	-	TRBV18	CASSPLWDRGRNGQYTEAFF	TGTGCCAGCTCACCACTCTGGGACAGGGGGCGAAATGGCCAATACACTGAAGCTTTCTTT
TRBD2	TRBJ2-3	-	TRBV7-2	CASSPSGSSTDTQYF	TGTGCCAGCAGTCCCAGCGGGAGTAGCACAGATACGCAGTATTTT
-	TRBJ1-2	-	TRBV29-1	CSGWGGINYGYTF	TGCAGCGGATGGGGAGGGATTAACTATGGCTACACCTTC
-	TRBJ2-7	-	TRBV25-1	CASSGDKSYEQYF	TGTGCCAGCAGTGGGGACAAGTCCTACGAGCAGTACTTC
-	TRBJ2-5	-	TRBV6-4	CASSDPREQALQETQYF	TGTGCCAGCAGTGACCCTCGAGAACAGGCACTCCAAGAGACCCAGTACTTC